These 12 T cell receptor beta chains share one sample of origin, sequenced in a study of shared clonotypes between healthy human individuals. Cells designated naive CD8 were CD45RO-negative and were positively selected for CCR7, with terminally differentiated effector memory CD45RA+ cells excluded. Assay used: immunoSEQ multiplex PCR; TCRdb lists only in-frame clones, some missing. The sample includes millions of clones, 85% to 95% seen only once; the top ten take 1.5% to 2%. The sample taken for sequencing was naive CD8+ T cells from PBMCs. These TCRs come from a man younger than 30 in good health. Some clones in this sample may be carry-over from other donors' samples.

The chain employs TRBV21-1 and TRBJ2-5; TRBD1 is taken as the D call from the table, unchecked against the DNA. The DNA end lines up better with TRBJ2-7; the J call may be wrong. TRBV21-1 represents a pseudogene. This CDR3 region has 13 residues. The CDR3 DNA sequence: TGTGCCAGCAGGAGGACAGCGACCTACGAGCAGTACTTC. Residues: CASRRTATYEQYF.

The CDR3 DNA reads TGTGCCAGTAGTATGTTTGGGACAGGGACCTATGGCTACACCTTC. Protein product: CASSMFGTGTYGYTF. The J gene is TRBJ1-2, the V gene TRBV19; 9 bases are shared with TRBD1. V lost 3 bases and J lost 4; bases outside the gene matches: 6. The germline CDR1 and CDR2 sequences are LNHDA and SQIVND (reference sequence). This CDR3 is built from 15 residues.

The V and J genes are TRBV6-4 and TRBJ2-7, with 9 positions matching TRBD1. V dropped 6 bases and J dropped 3; count of bases not matched to a gene: 6. The CDR3 contains 14 residues. Per germline, CDR1 MRHNA and CDR2 SNTAGT. DNA of the CDR3: TGTGCCAGCAGCCCCGAGGGACAGGGCTACGAGCAGTACTTC. This gives the protein CASSPEGQGYEQYF.

About this clone itself: The sample has other DNA sequences that encode this CDR3 too. The rearrangement uses TRBV19 and TRBJ2-3; D uncertain. The V end lost 6 bases, the J end lost 1 base, and 8 bases lay between the germline ends. CDR3 size: 13 residues. The germline V gene has CDR1 LNHDA and CDR2 SQIVND (reference sequence). The CDR3 nucleotides are TGTGCCAGTAGCAGCCGGGGCACAGATACGCAGTATTTT. It codes for CASSSRGTDTQYF.

The rearrangement joins TRBV28 to TRBJ2-1, with D perhaps assigned TRBD1 or TRBD2 (6 bases each). CDR1 and CDR2 from the germline V gene are MDHEN and SYDVKM. The V gene lost 3 bases and the J gene lost 2 bases, with 14 bases spanning the gap. The CDR3 is made up of 16 amino acids. The CDR3 protein is CASSFEGGMAYNEQFF. In DNA, the CDR3 is TGTGCCAGCAGTTTTGAGGGGGGAATGGCCTACAATGAGCAGTTCTTC.

The chain is built from TRBV7-9 and TRBJ2-1; 8 positions agree with TRBD1. The CDR3 has 13 amino acids. Germline lookup yields CDR1 SEHNR and CDR2 FQNEAQ (reference sequence). Trimming took 8 bases from V and 7 from J; bases not matched to a gene: 7. CDR3 nucleotide sequence: TGTGCCAGCTGGGCGACAGGGGTAAATGAGCAGTTCTTC. This sequence encodes CASWATGVNEQFF.

The rearrangement uses TRBV28 and TRBJ2-4, with TRBD1 identical over 10 bases. Germline V gene sequence: CDR1 MDHEN, CDR2 SYDVKM. The V and J ends lost 4 bases and 2 bases, in that order; junction bases with no gene match: 5. This CDR3 contains 16 residues. Written as DNA, the CDR3 is TGTGCCAGCAGTTCCTGGACAGGGGGGACCAAAAACATTCAGTACTTC. Translation: CASSSWTGGTKNIQYF.

Here the CDR3 DNA reads TGTGCCAGCAGCTTAGCGGTTGCCAGCTCCTACGAGCAGTACTTC. Its translation: CASSLAVASSYEQYF. The chain has TRBV7-6 and TRBJ2-7; no firm D call. The V end was cut by 0 bases, the J end by 0 bases, with 9 bases between. Looked up from germline, CDR1 is SGHVS and CDR2 is FNYEAQ. CDR3 length: 15 residues.

In its sample, this clone was seen a few times. V and J are TRBV19 and TRBJ1-1; no reliable D call. Germline CDR1 and CDR2: LNHDA and SQIVND (reference sequence). The CDR3 contains 15 residues. V was trimmed by 5 bases and J by 0 bases, leaving 13 bases between them. The CDR3 spells CASSRRAPMNTEAFF. The CDR3 bases are TGTGCCAGTAGTCGCCGGGCCCCTATGAACACTGAAGCTTTCTTT.

This chain joins TRBV9 and TRBJ2-3; D unclear. V lost 3 bases and J 9 bases, leaving 17 bases between the germline ends. The CDR3 spans 14 residues. CDR1 and CDR2 from the germline V gene are SGDLS and YYNGEE. The CDR3 DNA reads as TGTGCCAGCAGCGGAGGCCTGCAATTGGACACGCAGTATTTT. The encoded protein is CASSGGLQLDTQYF.

This chain joins TRBV6-5 and TRBJ1-1; 7 nucleotides line up with TRBD1. V lost 2 bases, J lost 11 bases, and 8 bases stayed unmatched. CDR1 and CDR2 (germline): MNHEY, SVGAGI. This CDR3 has 13 amino acids. The CDR3 protein is CASSYRQGVRAFF. CDR3 nucleotide sequence: TGTGCCAGCAGTTACCGCCAGGGGGTTCGGGCTTTCTTT.

This chain links TRBV14 with TRBJ2-3, with D possibly being TRBD2 (5 bases). CDR1 is SGHDN and CDR2 is FVKESK in the germline V gene. Trimming took 4 bases from V and 1 from J, leaving 12 bases between them. The CDR3 spans 15 residues. Here the CDR3 DNA reads TGTGCCAGCAGCCGCCTGGCGGGTGGCACAGATACGCAGTATTTT. Amino acid sequence: CASSRLAGGTDTQYF.